This record concerns one T cell receptor beta chain sequence. These data are taken from a study of regulatory T cells in long-lasting Graves disease. As for time point: newly diagnosed GD, antithyroid drugs for less than 3 months. PBMC RNA was the source of the TCR library. Germline V lookup: CDR1 MGHRA, CDR2 YSYEKL. V lost 2 bases to trimming and J lost 1 base; unmatched junction nucleotides: 5. The CDR3 spans 15 residues. TCR beta libraries were built with iRepertoire HTBI primers and Arm-PCR of CDR3 regions. Each CDR3 protein gets one entry after TCRdb re-called the multiplex PCR reads with MiXCR. The table has roughly 610,000 distinct CDR3 sequences, 15% to 20% seen once. These same records also appear under a second study, on T cells in Graves' hyperthyroidism and ophthalmopathy.

This clonotype was obtained from a man between 18 and 35 years old with Graves disease. Material: peripheral blood mononuclear cells (PBMCs), obtained at new diagnosis, from a patient treated with antithyroid drugs. The chain uses TRBV4-1 and TRBJ2-7, with 7 bases matching TRBD2. CDR3 DNA sequence: TGCGCCAGCAGCCAAATGAAAGCGGGGTCCTACGAGCAGTACTTC. Translation: CASSQMKAGSYEQYF.